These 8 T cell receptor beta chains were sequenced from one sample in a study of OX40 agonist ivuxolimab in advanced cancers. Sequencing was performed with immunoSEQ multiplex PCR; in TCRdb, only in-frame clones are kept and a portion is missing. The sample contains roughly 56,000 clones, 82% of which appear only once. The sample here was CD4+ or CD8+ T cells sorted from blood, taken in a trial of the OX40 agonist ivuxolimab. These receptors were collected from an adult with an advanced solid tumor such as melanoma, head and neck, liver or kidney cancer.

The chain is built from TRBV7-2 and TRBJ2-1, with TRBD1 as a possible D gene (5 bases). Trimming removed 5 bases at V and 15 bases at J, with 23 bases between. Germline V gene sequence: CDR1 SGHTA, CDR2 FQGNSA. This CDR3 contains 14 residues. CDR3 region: CASSPRQGSPYLFF. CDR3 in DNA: TGTGCCAGCAGCCCTAGGCAGGGATCCCCGTATTTGTTCTTC. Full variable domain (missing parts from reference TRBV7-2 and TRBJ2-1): GAGVSQSPSNKVTEKGKDVELRCDPISGHTALYWYRQSLGQGLEFLIYFQGNSAPDKSGLPSDRFSAERTGGSVSTLTIQRTQQEDSAVYLCASSPRQGSPYLFFGPGTRLTVL.

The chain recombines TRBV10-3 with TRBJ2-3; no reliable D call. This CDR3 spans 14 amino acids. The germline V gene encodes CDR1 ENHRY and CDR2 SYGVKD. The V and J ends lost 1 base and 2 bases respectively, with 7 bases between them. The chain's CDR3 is CAISEYSYTDTQYF. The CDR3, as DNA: TGTGCCATCAGTGAGTACAGCTACACAGATACGCAGTATTTT.

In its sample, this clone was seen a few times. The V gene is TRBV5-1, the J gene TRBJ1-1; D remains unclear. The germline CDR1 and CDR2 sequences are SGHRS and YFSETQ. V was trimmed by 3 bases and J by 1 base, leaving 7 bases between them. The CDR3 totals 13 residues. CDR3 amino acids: CASSSPPNTEAFF. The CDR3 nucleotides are TGCGCCAGCAGCTCCCCCCCGAACACTGAAGCTTTCTTT.

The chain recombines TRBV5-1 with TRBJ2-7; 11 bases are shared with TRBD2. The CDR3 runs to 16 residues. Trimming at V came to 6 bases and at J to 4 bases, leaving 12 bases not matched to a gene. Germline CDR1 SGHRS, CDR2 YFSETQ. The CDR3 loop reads CASTPKPSGGLYEQYF. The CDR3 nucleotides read TGCGCCAGCACCCCTAAGCCTAGCGGGGGGCTGTACGAGCAGTACTTC.

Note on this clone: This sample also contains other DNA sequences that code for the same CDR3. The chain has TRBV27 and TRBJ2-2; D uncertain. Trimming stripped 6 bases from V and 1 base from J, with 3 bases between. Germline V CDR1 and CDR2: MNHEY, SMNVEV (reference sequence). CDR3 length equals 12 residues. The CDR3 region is CASSRNTGELFF. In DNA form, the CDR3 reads TGTGCCAGCAGCCGGAACACCGGGGAGCTGTTTTTT.

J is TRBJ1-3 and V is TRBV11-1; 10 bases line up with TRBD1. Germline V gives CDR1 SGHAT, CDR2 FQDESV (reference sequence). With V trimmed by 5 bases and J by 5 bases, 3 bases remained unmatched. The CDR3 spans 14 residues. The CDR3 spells CASSRDRGRNTIYF. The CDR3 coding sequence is TGTGCCAGCAGCCGGGACAGGGGAAGAAACACCATATATTTT.

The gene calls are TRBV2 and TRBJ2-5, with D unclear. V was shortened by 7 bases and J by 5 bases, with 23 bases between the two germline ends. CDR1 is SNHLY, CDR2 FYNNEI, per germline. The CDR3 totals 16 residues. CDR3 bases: TGTGCCAGCACCCGAAACTCCCTGGGCGGTGGGGAGACCCAGTACTTC. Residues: CASTRNSLGGGETQYF.

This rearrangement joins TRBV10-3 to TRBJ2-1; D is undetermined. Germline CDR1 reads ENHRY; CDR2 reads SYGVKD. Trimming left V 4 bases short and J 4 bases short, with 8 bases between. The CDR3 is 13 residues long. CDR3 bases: TGTGCCATCAGTGGCCAGCTTTACAATGAGCAGTTCTTC. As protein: CAISGQLYNEQFF.